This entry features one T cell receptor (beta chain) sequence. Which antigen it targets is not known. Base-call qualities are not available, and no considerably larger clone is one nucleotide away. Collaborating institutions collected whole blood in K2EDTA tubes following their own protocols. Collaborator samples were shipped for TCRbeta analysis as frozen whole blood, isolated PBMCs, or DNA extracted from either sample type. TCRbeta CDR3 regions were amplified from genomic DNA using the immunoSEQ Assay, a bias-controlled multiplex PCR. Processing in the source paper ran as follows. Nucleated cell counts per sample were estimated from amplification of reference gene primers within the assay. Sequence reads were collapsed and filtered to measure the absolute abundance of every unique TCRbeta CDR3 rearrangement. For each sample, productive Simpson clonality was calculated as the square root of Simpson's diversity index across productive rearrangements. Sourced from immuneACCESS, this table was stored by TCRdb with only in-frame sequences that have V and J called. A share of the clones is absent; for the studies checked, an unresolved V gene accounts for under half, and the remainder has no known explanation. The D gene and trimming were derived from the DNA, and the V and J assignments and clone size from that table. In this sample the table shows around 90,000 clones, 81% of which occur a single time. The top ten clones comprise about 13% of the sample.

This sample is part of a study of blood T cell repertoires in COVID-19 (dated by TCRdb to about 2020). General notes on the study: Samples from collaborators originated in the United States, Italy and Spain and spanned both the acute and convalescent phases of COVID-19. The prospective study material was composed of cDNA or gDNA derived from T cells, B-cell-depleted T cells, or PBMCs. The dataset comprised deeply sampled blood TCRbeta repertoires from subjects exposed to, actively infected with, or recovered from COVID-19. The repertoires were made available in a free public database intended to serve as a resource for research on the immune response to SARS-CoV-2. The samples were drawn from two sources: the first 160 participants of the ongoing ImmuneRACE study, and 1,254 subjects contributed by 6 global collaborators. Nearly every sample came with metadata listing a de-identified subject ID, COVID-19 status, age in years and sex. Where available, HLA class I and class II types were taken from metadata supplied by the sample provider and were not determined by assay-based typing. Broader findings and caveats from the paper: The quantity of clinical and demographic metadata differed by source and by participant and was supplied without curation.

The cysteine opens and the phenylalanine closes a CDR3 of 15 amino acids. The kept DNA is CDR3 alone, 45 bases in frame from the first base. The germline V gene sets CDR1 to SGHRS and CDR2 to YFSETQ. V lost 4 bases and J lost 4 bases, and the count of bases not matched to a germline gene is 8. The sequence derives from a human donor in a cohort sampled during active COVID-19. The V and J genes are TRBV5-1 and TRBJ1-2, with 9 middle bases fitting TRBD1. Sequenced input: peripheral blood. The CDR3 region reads CASSMSGTGTYGYTF. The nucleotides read TGCGCCAGCAGCATGTCCGGGACAGGGACCTATGGCTACACCTTC.